The 28 T cell receptor beta chains presented below share a single source sample, sequenced in a study of T cells in Graves' hyperthyroidism and ophthalmopathy. TCR beta CDR3 sequences were amplified from RNA transcripts. HTBI primers were used for first-round RT-PCR of the TCR CDR3. TCRdb re-called the multiplex PCR reads through MiXCR, storing one row per CDR3 protein. The data show more than 500,000 distinct CDR3 sequences, with roughly 14% seen just once and about 3.9% held by the top ten. The sequenced material came from blood. All receptors come from a woman aged 40 to 50 with Graves' ophthalmopathy.

This clonotype was counted between two and nine times. The genes are TRBV29-1 and TRBJ1-4; a possible D gene is TRBD1 (6 bases). Trimming left V 1 base short and J 0 bases short, with 6 bases between. This CDR3 is 14 amino acids long. Per the germline V gene, CDR1 is SQVTM and CDR2 is ANQGSEA. The CDR3 reads CSVEGTATNEKLFF. CDR3 in DNA: TGCAGCGTTGAAGGGACAGCAACTAATGAAAAACTGTTTTTT.

This clonotype occurred many times. This chain links TRBV12-3 or TRBV12-4 with TRBJ2-7; a possible D gene is TRBD1 (5 bases). The V end was cut by 2 bases, the J end by 6 bases, with 11 bases between. The CDR3 length is 13 residues. As DNA, the CDR3 is TGTGCCAGCAGTTTACAGGGTCTGTCCGAGCAGTACTTC. This sequence encodes CASSLQGLSEQYF.

Ten or more counts support this clonotype. The chain links TRBV6-1 to TRBJ1-1; no clear D. Trimming removed 4 bases at V and 4 bases at J, with 13 bases between. Germline V gives CDR1 MNHNS, CDR2 SASEGT. This CDR3 region has 14 residues. CDR3 region: CASSAEAAGTEAFF. The CDR3 DNA is TGTGCCAGCAGTGCCGAGGCGGCGGGCACTGAAGCTTTCTTT.

The sample holds many counts of this clonotype. V is TRBV19 and J is TRBJ1-1; D is unresolved. Germline V CDR1 and CDR2: LNHDA, SQIVND (reference sequence). The CDR3 covers 13 residues. The ends were cut back, 5 bases at V and 0 bases at J, with 7 bases in the middle. The CDR3 region is CASSWNMNTEAFF. For the CDR3, the DNA is TGTGCCAGTAGTTGGAACATGAACACTGAAGCTTTCTTT.

In this sample, this clonotype turned up many times. The genes are TRBV6-2 or TRBV6-3 and TRBJ2-7; D is undetermined. This CDR3 has 13 residues. V dropped 6 bases and J dropped 3 bases, with 12 bases sitting between them. Per germline, CDR1 MNHEY and CDR2 SVGEGT. Here the CDR3 reads CASRIAYGYEQYF. DNA for the CDR3: TGTGCCAGCAGAATTGCGTATGGCTACGAGCAGTACTTC.

This clonotype was found many times. The chain joins TRBV7-9 to TRBJ2-5; D ambiguous. Germline values: CDR1 SEHNR, CDR2 FQNEAQ (reference sequence). The CDR3 has 13 amino acids. Trimming stripped 2 bases from V and 4 bases from J, with 8 bases between. The CDR3 DNA is TGTGCCAGCAGCTTAAGGTCGCGAGAGACCCAGTACTTC. Its protein is CASSLRSRETQYF.

A few counts support this clonotype. V usage is TRBV7-9 and J usage is TRBJ1-1; no firm D call. Germline-derived CDR1 and CDR2 are SEHNR and FQNEAQ (reference sequence). Trimming took off 1 base at V and 7 bases at J, with 10 bases between the two ends. CDR3 length: 13 amino acids. The CDR3 sequence is CASSLVRLHEAFF. CDR3 DNA sequence: TGTGCCAGCAGCTTAGTACGATTACATGAAGCTTTCTTT.

This clonotype occurred many times. The CDR3: CSARDPFDTLVQETQYF. CDR3 DNA: TGCAGTGCTAGAGATCCCTTTGACACCTTAGTGCAAGAGACCCAGTACTTC. The chain combines TRBV20-1 with TRBJ2-5; D is undetermined. V lost 0 bases, J lost 2 bases, and 19 bases lay in between. The CDR3 consists of 17 residues. The germline CDR1 and CDR2 sequences are DFQATT and SNEGSKA (reference sequence).

The chain couples TRBV3-1 to TRBJ2-7; D is unclear. This CDR3 region has 14 residues. From germline, CDR1 is LGHDT and CDR2 YNNKEL (reference sequence). The ends were cut back, 1 base at V and 0 bases at J, with 7 bases in the middle. The CDR3 DNA sequence: TGTGCCAGCAGCCAAGTTATAGACTCCTACGAGCAGTACTTC. It codes for CASSQVIDSYEQYF.

This clonotype was detected only a few times. J is TRBJ1-2 and V is TRBV6-5; D uncertain. The V gene lost 2 bases and the J gene lost 4 bases, with 8 bases spanning the gap. Germline V lookup: CDR1 MNHEY, CDR2 SVGAGI. CDR3 size: 13 residues. CDR3: CASSYRLGYGYTF. CDR3 sequence (DNA): TGTGCCAGCAGTTACAGGTTGGGCTATGGCTACACCTTC.

V is TRBV5-1 and J is TRBJ1-2; D is perhaps TRBD1 (6 bases). Per the germline V gene, CDR1 is SGHRS and CDR2 is YFSETQ. V lost 4 bases and J lost 4, with 20 bases in between. The CDR3 loop spans 16 amino acids. The CDR3 DNA is TGCGCCAGCAGCCCGGACAGTTCGTACGGGAGCTATGGCTACACCTTC. It encodes CASSPDSSYGSYGYTF.

The chain uses TRBV5-1 and TRBJ2-7; 10 bases line up with TRBD1. The CDR3 consists of 16 residues. With V trimmed by 4 bases and J by 2 bases, 9 bases remained unmatched. Germline V gene data show CDR1 as SGHRS and CDR2 as YFSETQ. CDR3: CASSAGRGQGAYEQYF. CDR3 coding DNA: TGCGCCAGCAGCGCCGGCCGAGGACAGGGGGCCTACGAGCAGTACTTC.

This clonotype was seen ten or more times. J is TRBJ2-2 and V is TRBV7-6; D uncertain. V lost 5 bases and J 4 bases, leaving 17 bases between the germline ends. Germline CDR1 reads SGHVS; CDR2 reads FNYEAQ. This CDR3 comprises 16 residues. In DNA, the CDR3 is TGTGCCAGCAGCCCAGCCGGGTTTATGGGCACCGGGGAGCTGTTTTTT. This encodes CASSPAGFMGTGELFF.

This clonotype came up a few times. V gene TRBV10-3 combines with J gene TRBJ2-2; D perhaps matches TRBD2 (5 bases). Germline V lookup: CDR1 ENHRY, CDR2 SYGVKD. This CDR3 is 14 amino acids long. The V end lost 4 bases, the J end lost 3 bases, and 9 bases lay between the germline ends. This chain's CDR3 is CAISVAGDTGELFF. DNA for the CDR3: TGTGCCATCAGTGTGGCCGGGGACACCGGGGAGCTGTTTTTT.

The chain combines TRBV12-3 or TRBV12-4 with TRBJ1-2, with 7 bases lining up with TRBD1. This CDR3 region has 11 residues. The J segment lost 8 bases and the V segment lost 10 bases, leaving 7 bases of the junction unmatched. The CDR3 reads CATQGIGGYTF. The CDR3 bases are TGTGCCACACAGGGGATCGGGGGCTACACCTTC.

This clonotype was recorded at least ten times. The chain uses TRBV27 and TRBJ2-7; 13 bases are shared with TRBD2. CDR3 length: 15 residues. Germline V gene data show CDR1 as MNHEY and CDR2 as SMNVEV (reference sequence). V lost 2 bases, J lost 11 bases, and 9 bases stayed unmatched. CDR3 residues: CASSLRGLAGEVKYF. CDR3 nucleotide sequence: TGTGCCAGCAGTTTACGCGGACTAGCGGGAGAAGTTAAGTACTTC.

This clonotype was found many times. V and J are TRBV11-2 and TRBJ1-1; possible D gene TRBD1, 5 bases. Looked up from germline, CDR1 is SGHAT and CDR2 is FQNNGV. Deletions cut 3 bases from V and 4 bases from J, with 12 bases between. The CDR3 length is 14 residues. The DNA of the CDR3 is TGTGCCAGCAGCTTTGAGTCAGGGAGCACTGAAGCTTTCTTT. It specifies CASSFESGSTEAFF.

This clonotype appeared many times. The chain is built from TRBV7-6 and TRBJ2-5, with TRBD2 identical over 8 bases. The germline gives CDR1 SGHVS, CDR2 FNYEAQ. Trimming took 2 bases from V and 1 from J; bases not matched to a gene: 6. CDR3 length: 16 residues. CDR3 in DNA: TGTGCCAGCAGCTTATTCGCGGGAGGTTCCCAAGAGACCCAGTACTTC. This codes for CASSLFAGGSQETQYF.

Points on this clonotype: This may be a read error, as it is one base from a much larger clone. The V gene is TRBV28, the J gene TRBJ1-2; D call uncertain. In germline, CDR1 is MDHEN, CDR2 SYDVKM. V dropped 7 bases and J dropped 2 bases, with 5 bases sitting between them. This CDR3 is built from 11 residues. For the CDR3, the DNA is TGTGCCAGCACGAGAAACTATGGCTACACCTTC. Its translation: CASTRNYGYTF.

In DNA, the CDR3 is TGTGCCAGCAGTCCGGGACTAGCGGGAGGCTACCAGGGGTACGAGCAGTACTTC. It is translated as CASSPGLAGGYQGYEQYF. This chain links TRBV28 with TRBJ2-7; TRBD2 agrees at 15 bases. The CDR3 sequence is 18 residues long. Germline trimming cut 5 bases from V and 4 bases from J; bases unmatched to any gene: 12. Germline-derived CDR1 and CDR2 are MDHEN and SYDVKM.

The chain uses TRBV6-2 or TRBV6-3 and TRBJ2-7; the D gene could be TRBD1 or TRBD2 (5 bases each). The germline V gene has CDR1 MNHEY and CDR2 SVGEGT. The CDR3 has 15 residues. Trimming left V 5 bases short and J 4 bases short, with 18 bases between. The CDR3 here is CASSTTGTGRYEQYF. The DNA of the CDR3 is TGTGCCAGCAGTACAACCGGGACGGGAAGATACGAGCAGTACTTC.

This clonotype was detected many times. The V and J genes are TRBV10-3 and TRBJ1-1; D is undetermined. V was cut by 6 bases and J by 1 base, with 12 bases left in between. Germline-derived CDR1 and CDR2 are ENHRY and SYGVKD. The CDR3 runs to 14 residues. The CDR3 loop is CAISPGPENTEAFF. CDR3 coding DNA: TGTGCCATCAGCCCAGGCCCAGAGAACACTGAAGCTTTCTTT.

This clonotype was picked up many times. The chain recombines TRBV28 with TRBJ2-2; no reliable D call. Germline V CDR1 and CDR2: MDHEN, SYDVKM. The V end was cut by 3 bases, the J end by 7 bases, with 12 bases between. This CDR3 contains 14 residues. CDR3 in amino acids: CASSFQYYHGELFF. In DNA form, the CDR3 reads TGTGCCAGCAGTTTCCAATACTACCACGGGGAGCTGTTTTTT.

This clonotype was detected ten times or more. This chain joins TRBV6-5 and TRBJ1-6; D is unclear. The CDR3 loop spans 16 amino acids. Trimming left V 3 bases short and J 7 bases short, with 16 bases between. CDR1 MNHEY and CDR2 SVGAGI come from the germline V gene. The CDR3 nucleotides are TGTGCCAGCAGTTATGGTCTGGGTTTAGGGAATTCACCCCTCCACTTT. Its translation is CASSYGLGLGNSPLHF.

Many counts were recorded for this clonotype. The V and J genes are TRBV15 and TRBJ2-7; no clear D gene. Trimming cost V 0 bases and J 0 bases, with 9 bases left between them. CDR1 and CDR2 from the germline V gene are LNHNV and YYDKDF (reference sequence). This CDR3 has 15 residues. The CDR3 bases are TGTGCCACCAGCAGAGAGCGGTTGGACTCCTACGAGCAGTACTTC. Protein: CATSRERLDSYEQYF.

This clonotype was seen a handful of times. A much larger clonotype is one base distant, so this may be a read error. V gene TRBV25-1 combines with J gene TRBJ2-2, with 9 bases lining up with TRBD1. The CDR3 covers 15 residues. CDR1 and CDR2 (germline): MGHDK, SYGVNS. CDR3 region: CASSDGGQGMWEPFF. The CDR3 DNA sequence: TGTGCCAGCAGTGATGGAGGACAGGGGATGTGGGAGCCGTTTTTT.

This clonotype has only a few counts. The rearrangement uses TRBV28 and TRBJ2-7; D may match TRBD1 or TRBD2 (5 bases each). From germline, CDR1 is MDHEN and CDR2 SYDVKM. V was cut by 6 bases and J by 0 bases, with 18 bases left in between. CDR3 length: 16 residues. CDR3: CASRPQRDGSSYEQYF. The CDR3 DNA reads as TGTGCCAGCAGACCGCAACGGGACGGCAGCTCCTACGAGCAGTACTTC. The whole variable domain, filled in from reference TRBV28 and TRBJ2-7, reads DVKVTQSSRYLVKRTGEKVFLECVQDMDHENMFWYRQDPGLGLRLIYFSYDVKMKEKGDIPEGYSVSREKKERFSLILESASTNQTSMYLCASRPQRDGSSYEQYFGPGTRLTVT.

This clonotype was recorded many times. The rearrangement uses TRBV6-4 and TRBJ2-6, with TRBD1 matching 7 bases. J was trimmed by 0 bases and V by 6 bases; bases with no gene match: 8. This CDR3 has 17 amino acids. CDR1 and CDR2 from the germline V gene are MRHNA and SNTAGT. This CDR3 is CASSPTGLSSGANVLTF. DNA for the CDR3: TGTGCCAGCAGCCCGACAGGGCTTAGCTCTGGGGCCAACGTCCTGACTTTC.